This TCR beta chain was identified during a study of cytomegalovirus exposure and HLA in healthy donors. Study-wide findings and caveats: Many donors carried some public TCRs, although rarity characterized most TCR sequences. In vitro, a few CMV-associated chains proved specific for CMV antigens. The investigators catalogued 150 to 200 TCR beta chains as cytomegalovirus-associated.

Here immunoSEQ multiplex PCR was the method, and the copy in TCRdb shows in-frame clones only, minus some. This sample has roughly 310,000 clones, with approximately 91% found just once. The length of the CDR3 is 17 residues. Germline-derived CDR1 and CDR2 are LNHNV and YYDKDF (reference sequence). V dropped 2 bases and J dropped 4; count of bases not matched to a gene: 13. Of note for this clone: Its antigen is unidentified.

This chain uses TRBV15 with TRBJ1-2; 7 bases are a match to TRBD1. Sequenced material: PBMCs. The TCR comes from a man aged 25-45 years in good health and CMV-seronegative. The CDR3 DNA sequence: TGTGCCACCAGCAGAAGACAGGGCGGAGGCTTGAGCTATGGCTACACCTTC. It is translated as CATSRRQGGGLSYGYTF.